This TCR beta chain is drawn from a study of blood T cell repertoires in COVID-19. Study details: There were acute and convalescent COVID-19 samples, and they came from the United States, Italy and Spain. T cells, B-cell-depleted T cells, or PBMCs supplied cDNA or gDNA.

From germline, CDR1 is LNHDA and CDR2 SQIVND (reference sequence). V dropped 7 bases and J dropped 3; count of bases not matched to a gene: 10. This CDR3 region has 15 residues. This clone appeared a few times. TCRdb keeps only in-frame clones here, not all; method: immunoSEQ multiplex PCR. This table has approximately 170,000 clones, 65% to 85% appearing once. Participants were aged roughly 18 to 100 years from 20 to 30 US areas. Membership in each cohort depended on participant-reported clinical history. This sequence joins TRBV19 and TRBJ2-7; 9 bases are a match to TRBD1. The sequence was obtained from a woman aged 25 to 45 who had recovered from COVID-19. Material for sequencing was PBMCs or T cells enriched from blood (not recorded which). CDR3 nucleotides: TGTGCCAGTACCGGAGAACAGGGGGCACGCTACGAGCAGTACTTC. This sequence encodes CASTGEQGARYEQYF.